One and the same sample provided the 26 T cell receptor beta chains below, sequenced in a study of cytomegalovirus exposure and HLA in healthy donors. PCR was performed using 60 Vbeta and 13 Jbeta primers. The assay was immunoSEQ multiplex PCR, and TCRdb's table has in-frame clones only and misses some. The table lists approximately 140,000 clones, 76% of them singletons. The specimen sequenced was PBMCs. Receptors were obtained from a man aged 35-49 years in good health and CMV-seronegative.

A single count supports this clone. The chain employs TRBV27 and TRBJ1-2; no clear D gene. The CDR3 loop spans 14 amino acids. The V gene lost 7 bases and the J gene lost 5 bases, with 17 bases spanning the gap. CDR1 is MNHEY, CDR2 SMNVEV, per germline (reference sequence). For the CDR3, the DNA is TGTGCCAGCAAGCCCCTCCTCGCTACGTATGGCTACACCTTC. Protein product: CASKPLLATYGYTF.

The chain combines TRBV19 with TRBJ1-3; D is uncertain. The V end was cut by 4 bases, the J end by 2 bases, with 9 bases between. CDR3 length: 14 amino acids. The germline CDR1 and CDR2 sequences are LNHDA and SQIVND (reference sequence). The CDR3 loop reads CASSSGLTGNTIYF. CDR3 nucleotides: TGTGCCAGTAGTAGCGGATTGACTGGAAACACCATATATTTT.

The chain couples TRBV2 to TRBJ2-1, with 10 positions matching TRBD2. This CDR3 is built from 14 residues. V shed 2 bases and J 6 bases; nucleotides not matched to a gene: 1. Germline CDR1 reads SNHLY; CDR2 reads FYNNEI. Here the CDR3 DNA reads TGTGCCAGCAGTGAACTAGCGGGAGTCAATGAGCAGTTCTTC. Residues: CASSELAGVNEQFF.

This chain joins TRBV15 and TRBJ2-6; 10 positions match TRBD1. Germline assignment: CDR1 LNHNV and CDR2 YYDKDF (reference sequence). J gave up 4 bases and V 0 bases, and 9 bases lay outside the gene matches. The CDR3 loop spans 19 amino acids. The CDR3 DNA follows: TGTGCCACCAGCAGAGATCTAGGACAGGGGGGTAAGGGGGCCAACGTCCTGACTTTC. It codes for CATSRDLGQGGKGANVLTF.

To note about this clone: The sample carries other DNA sequences with the same CDR3. The rearrangement uses TRBV27 and TRBJ2-7, with TRBD1 matching 8 bases. Germline V CDR1 and CDR2: MNHEY, SMNVEV (reference sequence). Trimming at V came to 5 bases and at J to 3 bases, leaving 12 bases not matched to a gene. The CDR3 is made up of 16 amino acids. This CDR3 reads CASSVSTGTGGYEQYF. The CDR3 DNA reads as TGTGCCAGCAGTGTCTCGACGGGAACAGGGGGCTACGAGCAGTACTTC.

About this clone: The junction departs from germline at one end; a sequencing error may be responsible. V usage is TRBV5-4 and J usage is TRBJ2-5; a weak D match, TRBD2 (5 bases). CDR1 and CDR2 (germline): SGHNT, YYREEE (reference sequence). The CDR3 runs to 14 residues. This CDR3 reads CASRLEVGQEAQYF. The CDR3 coding sequence is TGTGCCAGCAGGCTGGAGGTAGGCCAAGAGGCCCAGTACTTC. The full variable domain, rest sourced from reference TRBV5-4 and TRBJ2-5, is ETGVTQSPTHLIKTRGQQVTLRCSSQSGHNTVSWYQQALGQGPQFIFQYYREEENGRGNFPPRFSGLQFPNYSSELNVNALELDDSALYLCASRLEVGQEAQYFGPGTRLLVL.

The gene calls are TRBV5-1 and TRBJ1-5, with 7 bases identical to TRBD1. Losses at the gene ends were 0 bases for V and 4 bases for J; bases not matched to a gene: 7. Germline-derived CDR1 and CDR2 are SGHRS and YFSETQ. The length of the CDR3 is 16 residues. The CDR3 DNA is TGCGCCAGCAGCTTGGGGGGGGACAGCTCTAATCAGCCCCAGCATTTT. This translates into CASSLGGDSSNQPQHF.

This rearrangement joins TRBV12-5 to TRBJ2-1, with D possibly matching TRBD1 (6 bases). The CDR3 loop spans 12 amino acids. The germline V gene encodes CDR1 LGHNT and CDR2 FRNRAP. The germline V and J ends were trimmed by 7 bases and 9 bases, with 13 bases remaining between them. CDR3 sequence: CASAAEGVEQFF. The CDR3 DNA is TGTGCTAGTGCTGCTGAGGGGGTTGAGCAGTTCTTC.

The chain links TRBV4-1 to TRBJ2-7; D possibly corresponds to TRBD1 (5 bases). Between the trimmed V and J ends, which lost 4 bases and 2 bases, there was a span of 12 bases. From germline, CDR1 is MGHRA and CDR2 YSYEKL. CDR3 length: 14 amino acids. CDR3 loop: CASSRLTVPYEQYF. The CDR3 DNA follows: TGCGCCAGCAGCCGCCTGACAGTGCCCTACGAGCAGTACTTC.

The chain employs TRBV7-3 and TRBJ2-2, with 8 bases identical to TRBD2. Germline loops: CDR1 SGHTA, CDR2 FQGTGA. The CDR3 is made up of 16 amino acids. After removal of 5 bases from V and 4 bases from J, the junction contained 9 bases not matched to a gene. CDR3 DNA sequence: TGTGCCAGCAGCCTAGAGAGCGGGGGTGGCACCGGGGAGCTGTTTTTT. Translating gives CASSLESGGGTGELFF.

The chain has TRBV7-9 and TRBJ2-2; D perhaps matches TRBD2 (6 bases). Germline lookup yields CDR1 SEHNR and CDR2 FQNEAQ (reference sequence). Trimming left V 6 bases short and J 7 bases short, with 21 bases between. This CDR3 region has 16 residues. CDR3 residues: CASSPRTDPGGGELFF. As DNA, the CDR3 is TGTGCCAGCAGTCCAAGGACGGACCCCGGGGGCGGGGAGCTGTTTTTT.

The chain combines TRBV6-5 with TRBJ2-3; 10 nucleotides agree with TRBD2. Germline V CDR1 and CDR2: MNHEY, SVGAGI. CDR3 length equals 15 residues. After removal of 8 bases from V and 0 bases from J, the junction contained 5 bases not matched to a gene. CDR3 DNA sequence: TGTGCCAGCGAAGCGGGGGGGACTAGCACAGATACGCAGTATTTT. This translates into CASEAGGTSTDTQYF.

The table lists this clone with a few counts. V gene TRBV28 combines with J gene TRBJ2-3, with D unresolved. CDR1 and CDR2 (germline): MDHEN, SYDVKM. Deletions cut 3 bases from V and 0 bases from J, with 13 bases between. This CDR3 region has 16 residues. CDR3 DNA sequence: TGTGCCAGCAGTTTCTTTGCGGAGAGTAGCACAGATACGCAGTATTTT. Its translation is CASSFFAESSTDTQYF.

The rearrangement uses TRBV11-3 and TRBJ1-5, with TRBD1 matching over 9 bases. J gave up 3 bases and V 5 bases, and 14 bases lay outside the gene matches. This CDR3 comprises 18 residues. The germline V gene encodes CDR1 SGHNT and CDR2 YENEEA. CDR3 protein: CASSPGQGSKGANQPQHF. The CDR3 DNA reads as TGTGCCAGCAGCCCGGGACAGGGATCGAAGGGGGCCAATCAGCCCCAGCATTTT.

The chain links TRBV30 to TRBJ2-7, with D tentatively TRBD2 (5 bases). Trimming removed 0 bases at V and 3 bases at J, with 12 bases between. In germline, CDR1 is GTSNPN, CDR2 SVGIG (reference sequence). The CDR3 is 14 amino acids. The CDR3 region has the DNA TGTGCCTGGAGTGTAGGGCGGGTCTACTACGAGCAGTACTTC. It is translated as CAWSVGRVYYEQYF.

V usage is TRBV7-2 and J usage is TRBJ2-1; D is undetermined. The V end was cut by 5 bases, the J end by 2 bases, with 7 bases between. There are 13 residues in the CDR3. Germline V gene lookup returns CDR1 SGHTA and CDR2 FQGNSA. This CDR3 reads CASSIIAYNEQFF. The CDR3 DNA follows: TGTGCCAGCAGCATAATCGCCTACAATGAGCAGTTCTTC.

The rearrangement links TRBV2 to TRBJ2-1; 7 bases line up with TRBD2. Trimming at V came to 10 bases and at J to 4 bases, leaving 19 bases not matched to a gene. Germline CDR1 is SNHLY and CDR2 is FYNNEI. The CDR3 consists of 17 residues. The DNA of the CDR3 is TGTGCCACCGAGGGACCCGGTCGGGGGGAGGGGTACAATGAGCAGTTCTTC. This sequence encodes CATEGPGRGEGYNEQFF. Complete variable domain (other parts from reference TRBV2 and TRBJ2-1): EPEVTQTPSHQVTQMGQEVILRCVPISNHLYFYWYRQILGQKVEFLVSFYNNEISEKSEIFDDQFSVERPDGSNFTLKIRSTKLEDSAMYFCATEGPGRGEGYNEQFFGPGTRLTVL.

This clone has more than one count but fewer than ten. This chain joins TRBV7-9 and TRBJ2-1, with 7 bases identical to TRBD1. Germline V gene data show CDR1 as SEHNR and CDR2 as FQNEAQ (reference sequence). The junction had 10 bases not matched to a gene; V was cut back by 5 bases and J by 3 bases. The CDR3 consists of 16 residues. Here the CDR3 reads CASSPTTGMYYNEQFF. The CDR3, as DNA: TGTGCCAGCAGCCCGACGACAGGGATGTACTACAATGAGCAGTTCTTC.

This chain links TRBV7-9 with TRBJ1-2, with no clear D. Germline V gene data show CDR1 as SEHNR and CDR2 as FQNEAQ (reference sequence). Deletions cut 5 bases from V and 8 bases from J, with 15 bases between. There are 13 residues in the CDR3. CDR3 loop: CASSPHLREGYTF. CDR3 DNA: TGTGCCAGCAGCCCTCATTTGAGGGAGGGCTACACCTTC.

The chain combines TRBV10-2 with TRBJ2-3, with 7 bases matching TRBD2. This CDR3 region has 15 residues. Germline V gene sequence: CDR1 WSHSY, CDR2 SAAADI. Germline trimming cut 7 bases from V and 2 bases from J; bases unmatched to any gene: 9. The CDR3: CASKVTGGFTDTQYF. The CDR3 coding sequence is TGCGCCAGCAAGGTGACGGGAGGATTCACAGATACGCAGTATTTT.

The chain uses TRBV28 and TRBJ1-5; weak D call: TRBD1 (6 bases). V was cut by 1 base and J by 2 bases, with 27 bases left in between. Germline CDR1 reads MDHEN; CDR2 reads SYDVKM. The CDR3 contains 21 residues. The CDR3: CASSLSSVGDKRGTGNQPQHF. In nucleotides, the CDR3 is TGTGCCAGCAGTTTATCCTCTGTCGGGGACAAGAGAGGAACGGGCAATCAGCCCCAGCATTTT.

This rearrangement joins TRBV27 to TRBJ2-1; 14 bases fit TRBD2. The trim removed 4 bases at V and 3 bases at J, leaving 8 bases unmatched. CDR3 length: 18 amino acids. Germline assignment: CDR1 MNHEY and CDR2 SMNVEV (reference sequence). The CDR3 region has the DNA TGTGCCAGCAGTTCGAATCCGGGACTAGCGGGAGTCTACAATGAGCAGTTCTTC. Translating gives CASSSNPGLAGVYNEQFF.

The chain recombines TRBV2 with TRBJ2-2; a weak D match, TRBD1 (6 bases). With 7 bases removed from V and 1 base from J, the gap between germline ends came to 10 bases. The CDR3 runs 14 residues. Germline loops: CDR1 SNHLY, CDR2 FYNNEI. CDR3 bases: TGTGCCAGCATACCGGGACAGAACACCGGGGAGCTGTTTTTT. Amino acid sequence: CASIPGQNTGELFF.

The chain couples TRBV4-3 to TRBJ2-1, with 11 positions matching TRBD2. The length of the CDR3 is 15 residues. Per germline, CDR1 LGHNA and CDR2 YSLEER. The junction had 7 bases not matched to a gene; V was cut back by 4 bases and J by 8 bases. CDR3 sequence (DNA): TGCGCCAGCAGCCGCCTTAGCGGGGGGGCGGATGAGCAGTTCTTC. Translation gives CASSRLSGGADEQFF.

Regarding this clone: One end of the junction varies from germline; a read error may be responsible. The gene calls are TRBV5-1 and TRBJ2-6, with a tentative D call TRBD2 (6 bases). The CDR3 totals 17 residues. In germline, CDR1 is SGHRS, CDR2 YFSETQ. CDR3 in amino acids: CASSTLTGVSGANGLTF. The CDR3 bases are TGCGCCAGCAGCACCTTAACGGGAGTGTCTGGGGCCAACGGCCTGACTTTC.

The chain joins TRBV5-1 to TRBJ2-3, with 8 bases fitting TRBD2. Germline CDR1 reads SGHRS; CDR2 reads YFSETQ. This CDR3 is built from 15 residues. The junction had 3 bases not matched to a gene; V was cut back by 0 bases and J by 3 bases. CDR3 residues: CASSLVLADTDTQYF. CDR3 sequence (DNA): TGCGCCAGCAGCTTGGTACTAGCGGATACAGATACGCAGTATTTT.